The rows below give T cell receptor beta chains drawn from one sample of a study of cytomegalovirus exposure and HLA in healthy donors. Here immunoSEQ multiplex PCR was the method, and the copy in TCRdb shows in-frame clones only, minus some. The sample shows roughly 80,000 clones, around 80% of them seen only once. Sequenced material: PBMCs. The receptor source for this set is a male donor in good health and CMV-seronegative. Each CDR3 is given without its conserved first and last residue. The D gene is left open where the match is weak.

v_gene: TRBV5-1; d_gene: NA; CDR3aa: ASTETGPYGYT
v_gene: TRBV29-1; d_gene: TRBD2; CDR3aa: SVLTQGLAGGGEQF
v_gene: TRBV27; d_gene: NA; CDR3aa: ASSQHLGNTIY
v_gene: TRBV7-2; d_gene: NA; CDR3aa: ASSLAWDGLYEQY
v_gene: TRBV27; d_gene: NA; CDR3aa: ASSTGNYEQY
v_gene: TRBV7-9; d_gene: NA; CDR3aa: ASSLNSNNEKLF
v_gene: TRBV9; d_gene: TRBD2; CDR3aa: ASTRSGASSYNEQF
v_gene: TRBV6-6; d_gene: NA; CDR3aa: ASSYSAGHNQPQH
v_gene: TRBV5-1; d_gene: NA; CDR3aa: ASSLETGGSPLH
v_gene: TRBV6-5; d_gene: NA; CDR3aa: ASSSAPEVHGYT
v_gene: TRBV6-1; d_gene: NA; CDR3aa: ASSASPGRYEQF
v_gene: TRBV7-9; d_gene: TRBD2; CDR3aa: ASRNVLAGYNEQF
v_gene: TRBV19; d_gene: NA; CDR3aa: ASTTSLTDEGYT
v_gene: TRBV5-1; d_gene: TRBD1; CDR3aa: ASRRPGQDTEAF
v_gene: TRBV27; d_gene: TRBD1; CDR3aa: ASSEGTGHTDTQY
v_gene: TRBV7-9; d_gene: NA; CDR3aa: ASSPGRVATNEKLF
v_gene: TRBV9; d_gene: NA; CDR3aa: ASSVFQGSGELF
v_gene: TRBV25-1; d_gene: TRBD2; CDR3aa: ASSDTSGSSYNEQF
v_gene: TRBV29-1; d_gene: TRBD1; CDR3aa: SVTGGAGTYEQY
v_gene: TRBV19; d_gene: TRBD1; CDR3aa: ASSLPYRGKY
v_gene: TRBV7-7; d_gene: NA; CDR3aa: ASSLGQGIGETQY
v_gene: TRBV6-5; d_gene: TRBD2; CDR3aa: ASSFGTNQETQY
v_gene: TRBV7-9; d_gene: NA; CDR3aa: ASRGGTDANSPLH
v_gene: TRBV9; d_gene: NA; CDR3aa: ASSVGDTNQPQH
v_gene: TRBV27; d_gene: TRBD1; CDR3aa: ASSLTGDYEQY
v_gene: TRBV2; d_gene: NA; CDR3aa: ASSVGRGYEQY
v_gene: TRBV13; d_gene: TRBD2; CDR3aa: ASSSWTRGRYNEQF
v_gene: TRBV27; d_gene: NA; CDR3aa: ASSPGWTGSYEQY
v_gene: TRBV12-5; d_gene: NA; CDR3aa: ASGLNSRGYEQY
v_gene: TRBV5-1; d_gene: TRBD2; CDR3aa: ASSLVVRGLQDPAYEQY
v_gene: TRBV30; d_gene: TRBD1; CDR3aa: AWKRKGTGEIYEQY
v_gene: TRBV5-1; d_gene: NA; CDR3aa: ASSLAPPRPGSGELF
v_gene: TRBV7-2; d_gene: TRBD1; CDR3aa: ASRLQGVETGELF
v_gene: TRBV7-9; d_gene: NA; CDR3aa: ASSLAGIYEQY
v_gene: TRBV19; d_gene: TRBD1; CDR3aa: ASSSGQGKSYT
v_gene: TRBV5-1; d_gene: NA; CDR3aa: ASSLAGVGQASGNTIY
v_gene: TRBV21-1; d_gene: NA; CDR3aa: ASSKKLRDRRAFSTDTQY
v_gene: TRBV7-9; d_gene: NA; CDR3aa: ASSPPGETQY
v_gene: TRBV5-6; d_gene: NA; CDR3aa: ASSLGSSSGNTIY
v_gene: TRBV7-9; d_gene: NA; CDR3aa: ASSLYGTSTDTQY
v_gene: TRBV5-1; d_gene: TRBD2; CDR3aa: ASSLSPTSGYNEQF
v_gene: TRBV5-1; d_gene: NA; CDR3aa: ASSFFSRVMNTEAF
v_gene: TRBV5-6; d_gene: NA; CDR3aa: ASSQVSDNEQF
v_gene: TRBV27; d_gene: TRBD2; CDR3aa: ASGMGLAAYEQY
v_gene: TRBV19; d_gene: TRBD2; CDR3aa: ASSIATGLASDTQY
v_gene: TRBV6-6; d_gene: TRBD2; CDR3aa: ASRTSGTYEQY
v_gene: TRBV19; d_gene: TRBD1; CDR3aa: ASSGSRGTEAF
v_gene: TRBV14; d_gene: NA; CDR3aa: ASSPIFGSPDYNEQF
v_gene: TRBV19; d_gene: NA; CDR3aa: ASSTGRHPNTGELF
v_gene: TRBV2; d_gene: NA; CDR3aa: ASGPLSPSQRQY
v_gene: TRBV11-3; d_gene: NA; CDR3aa: ASSLEWGSSYEQY
v_gene: TRBV2; d_gene: TRBD1; CDR3aa: ASRTGPNSPLH
v_gene: TRBV4-3; d_gene: NA; CDR3aa: ASSQEIRSDYGYP
v_gene: TRBV10-3; d_gene: TRBD1; CDR3aa: AIRPDGQGGQY
v_gene: TRBV5-1; d_gene: TRBD1; CDR3aa: ASSLLGQGFHTQY
v_gene: TRBV5-1; d_gene: TRBD2; CDR3aa: ASSLAGGGFSGANVLT
v_gene: TRBV27; d_gene: NA; CDR3aa: ASSSTPEQSHEQY
v_gene: TRBV9; d_gene: NA; CDR3aa: ASSVDGQINTEDF
v_gene: TRBV29-1; d_gene: TRBD1; CDR3aa: SVVGGQNYGYT
v_gene: TRBV5-6; d_gene: NA; CDR3aa: ASSSFGGVYNSPLH